Below are 3 T cell receptor beta chains sequenced from a single sample in a study of spatial heterogeneity in lung cancer. Time point: blood at routine non-recurrence follow-up after resection. The input material, whole RNA from tumor, nontumor lung or frozen PBMC, was sequenced unsorted. MiXCR was run by TCRdb on the 5' RACE reads, yielding one entry per CDR3 protein. The table records approximately 27,000 distinct CDR3 sequences, around 6% of them present only once. The specimen comprised PBMCs, sampled at follow-up. These receptors were collected from a male donor with early-stage non-small cell lung cancer.

This clonotype turned up a few times. The chain uses TRBV7-2 and TRBJ2-3, with 7 bases fitting TRBD2. Losses at the gene ends were 4 bases for V and 3 bases for J; bases not matched to a gene: 10. The CDR3 has 16 amino acids. The V gene's germline CDR1 is SGHTA and CDR2 FQGNSA. The CDR3 DNA is TGTGCCAGCAGCTCACCGGGGCGGGAGCAGACAGATACGCAGTATTTT. Protein: CASSSPGREQTDTQYF.

This sequence joins TRBV2 and TRBJ1-1; D is uncertain. Germline values: CDR1 SNHLY, CDR2 FYNNEI. The CDR3 sequence is 13 residues long. Deletions cut 8 bases from V and 0 bases from J, with 10 bases between. The DNA for the CDR3 is TGTGCCAGCGGTGTGGGGATGAACACTGAAGCTTTCTTT. Translation: CASGVGMNTEAFF. Variable domain in full (rest from reference TRBV2 and TRBJ1-1): EPEVTQTPSHQVTQMGQEVILRCVPISNHLYFYWYRQILGQKVEFLVSFYNNEISEKSEIFDDQFSVERPDGSNFTLKIRSTKLEDSAMYFCASGVGMNTEAFFGQGTRLTVV.

The chain has TRBV5-5 and TRBJ2-7; 8 bases line up with TRBD1. The germline CDR1 and CDR2 sequences are SGHKS and YYEKEE (reference sequence). This CDR3 comprises 17 residues. The CDR3 nucleotides are TGTGCCAGCAGCCCTACGGGATCCCTCAGGGGGCGAAACTTGGTACTCGTC. Translation: CASSPTGSLRGRNLVLV.